A selection of T cell receptor beta chains follows, all from one sample in a study of patients and donors after allogeneic stem cell transplantation. TCRdb itself ran the RT-PCR reads through MiXCR, one entry per CDR3 protein. The sample comprises fewer than 500,000 distinct CDR3 sequences, 16% of which are singletons, and less than 8% rests with the top ten. Sequenced: blood, either unsorted or a sorted T cell fraction (not recorded which). The receptors shown here come from a human donor who was either an allogeneic HSCT recipient or a stem cell or donor lymphocyte infusion donor (not recorded which). It is not recorded whose cells these are; they may come from a transplant donor. Both conserved end residues are part of each CDR3. Each record gives: V gene, clone size, D gene, CDR3 length, J gene, CDR3 DNA, CDR3 protein. D genes are given only for firm matches. For some rows the clone size is stated as once, few or many, or as a class when expanded; others skip it.

v_gene: TRBV7-6
abundance: NA
d_gene: NA
len: 13
j_gene: TRBJ2-7
CDR3nt: TGTGCCAGCAGCTTTAAGACAGCCTACGAGCAGTACTTC
CDR3aa: CASSFKTAYEQYF

v_gene: TRBV27
abundance: few
d_gene: TRBD1
len: 14
j_gene: TRBJ1-1
CDR3nt: TGTGCCAGCAGTTTCAGGGGGTTGCTCACTGAAGCTTTCTTT
CDR3aa: CASSFRGLLTEAFF

v_gene: TRBV7-8
abundance: few
d_gene: NA
len: 14
j_gene: TRBJ1-1
CDR3nt: TGTGCCAGCAGCTTGCAGTCTTGGGACACTGAAGCTTTCTTT
CDR3aa: CASSLQSWDTEAFF

v_gene: TRBV12-3/TRBV12-4
abundance: many
d_gene: NA
len: 12
j_gene: TRBJ1-1
CDR3nt: TGTGCCAGCAGTACTGACCCTCCAGTGGCTTTCTTT
CDR3aa: CASSTDPPVAFF

v_gene: TRBV27
abundance: NA
d_gene: TRBD1
len: 14
j_gene: TRBJ1-4
CDR3nt: TGTGCCAGCAGTCCGACAGGGGGCCTTGAAAAACTGTTTTTT
CDR3aa: CASSPTGGLEKLFF

v_gene: TRBV9
abundance: NA
d_gene: NA
len: 15
j_gene: TRBJ2-7
CDR3nt: TGTGCCAGCAGCGCCCGTGATGTTAGCTCCTACGAGCAGTACTTC
CDR3aa: CASSARDVSSYEQYF

v_gene: TRBV12-3/TRBV12-4
abundance: NA
d_gene: NA
len: 16
j_gene: TRBJ2-1
CDR3nt: TGTGCCAGCAGTCCAACGACTCCCGGCGGCTTCAATGAGCAGTTCTTC
CDR3aa: CASSPTTPGGFNEQFF

v_gene: TRBV4-3
abundance: few
d_gene: TRBD1
len: 16
j_gene: TRBJ2-7
CDR3nt: TGCGCCAGCAGCCCCACCGGGACAGGGGGCATCTACGAGCAGTACTTC
CDR3aa: CASSPTGTGGIYEQYF

v_gene: TRBV11-3
abundance: NA
d_gene: TRBD1
len: 17
j_gene: TRBJ2-7
CDR3nt: TGTGCCAGCAGCTCCGGGACAGGGAGGTCCTCCACCTACGAGCAGTACTTC
CDR3aa: CASSSGTGRSSTYEQYF

v_gene: TRBV7-9
abundance: NA
d_gene: TRBD2
len: 16
j_gene: TRBJ2-7
CDR3nt: TGTGCCAGCAGCTCCCTACTAGCGGGATATGTCCACGAGCAGTACTTC
CDR3aa: CASSSLLAGYVHEQYF

v_gene: TRBV4-1
abundance: NA
d_gene: TRBD2
len: 16
j_gene: TRBJ2-7
CDR3nt: TGCGCCAGCAGCCAAGATGGGACTAGCGGGATCTACGAGCAGTACTTC
CDR3aa: CASSQDGTSGIYEQYF

v_gene: TRBV5-5
abundance: few
d_gene: NA
len: 16
j_gene: TRBJ2-7
CDR3nt: TGTGCCAGCAGCTCCACCTTCGACAGTTATTACTACGAGCAGTACTTC
CDR3aa: CASSSTFDSYYYEQYF

v_gene: TRBV15
abundance: NA
d_gene: TRBD1
len: 15
j_gene: TRBJ1-1
CDR3nt: TGTGCCACCAGCCCCCGGACAGGGGCGAACACTGAAGCTTTCTTT
CDR3aa: CATSPRTGANTEAFF

v_gene: TRBV7-9
abundance: few
d_gene: TRBD2
len: 16
j_gene: TRBJ2-2
CDR3nt: TGTGCCAGCAGCGCCTCTAGCGGGAGTTATCCCGGGGAGCTGTTTTTT
CDR3aa: CASSASSGSYPGELFF

v_gene: TRBV7-9
abundance: NA
d_gene: TRBD2
len: 16
j_gene: TRBJ2-7
CDR3nt: TGTGCCAGCAGCTTAGCCGGGGGGGGGCAGGGCCACGAGCAGTACTTC
CDR3aa: CASSLAGGGQGHEQYF

v_gene: TRBV19
abundance: few
d_gene: NA
len: 15
j_gene: TRBJ2-7
CDR3nt: TGTGCCAGTAGTCGGGGGCAGGCCTTATCCTACGAGCAGTACTTC
CDR3aa: CASSRGQALSYEQYF

v_gene: TRBV18
abundance: NA
d_gene: TRBD2
len: 16
j_gene: TRBJ2-1
CDR3nt: TGTGCCAGCTCACCACCGAGCGGGGGGGCCTACAATGAGCAGTTCTTC
CDR3aa: CASSPPSGGAYNEQFF

v_gene: TRBV20-1
abundance: NA
d_gene: NA
len: 15
j_gene: TRBJ2-6
CDR3nt: TGCAGTGCCAGGGACGGACACTCTGGGGCCAACGTCCTGACTTTC
CDR3aa: CSARDGHSGANVLTF

v_gene: TRBV9
abundance: few
d_gene: NA
len: 17
j_gene: TRBJ2-2
CDR3nt: TGTGCCAGCAGCACGAGGGGGGGGAGTACGAACACCGGGGAGCTGTTTTTT
CDR3aa: CASSTRGGSTNTGELFF

v_gene: TRBV20-1
abundance: NA
d_gene: NA
len: 11
j_gene: TRBJ2-1
CDR3nt: TGCAGTGCTGGTACCTACAATGAGCAGTTCTTC
CDR3aa: CSAGTYNEQFF

v_gene: TRBV5-6
abundance: NA
d_gene: NA
len: 17
j_gene: TRBJ1-1
CDR3nt: TGTGCCAGCAGCTTGGGTTTCAGGGGTAGGTCGAACACTGAAGCTTTCTTT
CDR3aa: CASSLGFRGRSNTEAFF

v_gene: TRBV12-3/TRBV12-4
abundance: many
d_gene: NA
len: 13
j_gene: TRBJ2-1
CDR3nt: TGTGCCAGCAGTTTAAGGGGGAACAATGAGCAGTTCTTC
CDR3aa: CASSLRGNNEQFF

v_gene: TRBV30
abundance: NA
d_gene: NA
len: 13
j_gene: TRBJ2-1
CDR3nt: TGTGCCTGGAGTGAGTCTGCGATTAATGAGCAGTTCTTC
CDR3aa: CAWSESAINEQFF

v_gene: TRBV6-1
abundance: NA
d_gene: NA
len: 14
j_gene: TRBJ1-4
CDR3nt: TGTGCCAGCACCCCACAGGGCTTCGGTGAAAAACTGTTTTTT
CDR3aa: CASTPQGFGEKLFF

v_gene: TRBV24-1
abundance: NA
d_gene: TRBD2
len: 16
j_gene: TRBJ2-1
CDR3nt: TGTGCCACCAGTACCGCGGCCAGCGGGAGGGCCAATGAGCAGTTCTTC
CDR3aa: CATSTAASGRANEQFF

v_gene: TRBV7-8
abundance: few
d_gene: NA
len: 16
j_gene: TRBJ2-1
CDR3nt: TGTGCCAGCAGCTTAGCCCTGGACGCCACTCATAATGAGCAGTTCTTC
CDR3aa: CASSLALDATHNEQFF

v_gene: TRBV27
abundance: NA
d_gene: NA
len: 14
j_gene: TRBJ1-1
CDR3nt: TGTGCCAGCAGTTCCCCCTGGGGTCACACTGAAGCTTTCTTT
CDR3aa: CASSSPWGHTEAFF

v_gene: TRBV9
abundance: once
d_gene: TRBD1
len: 19
j_gene: TRBJ2-6
CDR3nt: TGTGCCAGCAGCTTCGCCCGGACAGGGTGGAGCTCTGGGGCCAACGTCCTGACTTTC
CDR3aa: CASSFARTGWSSGANVLTF

v_gene: TRBV5-1
abundance: NA
d_gene: NA
len: 15
j_gene: TRBJ1-2
CDR3nt: TGCGCCAGCAGCTTCCGGGGACTACAAGGGAATGGCTACACCTTC
CDR3aa: CASSFRGLQGNGYTF

v_gene: TRBV5-1
abundance: NA
d_gene: TRBD2
len: 15
j_gene: TRBJ2-3
CDR3nt: TGCGCCAGCTCCGGGGGCGGGGGGGCGGAATTCACGCAGTATTTT
CDR3aa: CASSGGGGAEFTQYF

v_gene: TRBV6-1
abundance: NA
d_gene: NA
len: 18
j_gene: TRBJ1-6
CDR3nt: TGTGCCAGCAGTAACGCCGGGGTTTCAAGCTCCTATAATTCACCCCTCCACTTT
CDR3aa: CASSNAGVSSSYNSPLHF

v_gene: TRBV5-1
abundance: NA
d_gene: NA
len: 12
j_gene: TRBJ2-1
CDR3nt: TGCGCCAGCACCACCCCCGAAAATGAGCAGTTCTTC
CDR3aa: CASTTPENEQFF

v_gene: TRBV5-1
abundance: few
d_gene: TRBD1
len: 15
j_gene: TRBJ2-1
CDR3nt: TGCGCCAGCAGCGAGGGACAGGGGGCTTACAATGAGCAGTTCTTC
CDR3aa: CASSEGQGAYNEQFF

v_gene: TRBV5-1
abundance: few
d_gene: TRBD1
len: 15
j_gene: TRBJ2-5
CDR3nt: TGCGCCAGCAGCGTCGACAGGGTTTGGCAAGAGACCCAGTACTTC
CDR3aa: CASSVDRVWQETQYF

v_gene: TRBV20-1
abundance: many
d_gene: NA
len: 15
j_gene: TRBJ1-5
CDR3nt: TGCAGTGCTAGAGTGCTTCAGGATAGCAATCAGCCCCAGCATTTT
CDR3aa: CSARVLQDSNQPQHF

v_gene: TRBV4-1
abundance: NA
d_gene: TRBD1
len: 17
j_gene: TRBJ1-2
CDR3nt: TGCGCCAGCAGCCAAGATTCTACGGGACAGGGGAGGGGTGGCTACACCTTC
CDR3aa: CASSQDSTGQGRGGYTF

v_gene: TRBV9
abundance: NA
d_gene: TRBD1
len: 13
j_gene: TRBJ1-1
CDR3nt: TGTGCCAGCAGCGCCGACAGGGTGGCAGAAGCTTTCTTT
CDR3aa: CASSADRVAEAFF